The source of this TCR beta chain is a study of T cell repertoires in cytomegalovirus infection. Study-wide context: An indication of both CMV infection and matching HLA type came from public TCR beta signatures.

With respect to this clonotype: One base away lies a much larger clone, so this may be a sequencing read error.

V was trimmed by 4 bases and J by 6 bases, leaving 14 bases between them. Germline V gene data show CDR1 as SGHDT and CDR2 as YYEEEE. This CDR3 spans 15 amino acids. MiXCR, run by TCRdb on the reads, gives a single entry per CDR3 protein. Of 500,000 to 600,000 distinct CDR3 sequences listed, approximately 17% are singletons. The source of this sequence is a human donor in good health (CMV status not recorded). Some clones in this sample may be carry-over from other donors' samples. Material: CD8+ T cells from PBMCs. This chain uses TRBV5-6 with TRBJ2-6; maybe TRBD2 (6 bases). CDR3 DNA: TGTGCCAGCAGCCCGCGGGATCTGGCGGCCAACGTCCTGACTTTC. Translating it yields CASSPRDLAANVLTF.